A single TCR beta chain is shown here with its context. Its antigen is as yet unknown. A multiplex PCR was run with 60 Vbeta primers and 13 Jbeta primers. TCRdb's table, derived via immunoSEQ multiplex PCR, lists solely in-frame clones and lacks some. The table has 55,000 to 65,000 clones, roughly 83% seen once. Germline V gene lookup returns CDR1 LNHDA and CDR2 SQIVND (reference sequence). This CDR3 is built from 14 residues. The data derive from a study of cytomegalovirus exposure and HLA in healthy donors. Study results and limitations: In most subjects, TCR beta sequences reportedly gave accurate predictions of HLA-A and HLA-B alleles. A highly shared variant cluster was judged a likely technical artifact.

The TCR was taken from a human donor in good health. The sequencing input was PBMCs. This chain uses TRBV19 with TRBJ2-5; tentative D call: TRBD1 (6 bases). The J call may be in error: the DNA end matches TRBJ2-7 better. The CDR3 nucleotides are TGTGCCAGTAGATCAGTTGGGGGCGAGGGCGAGCAGTACTTC. The encoded protein is CASRSVGGEGEQYF.